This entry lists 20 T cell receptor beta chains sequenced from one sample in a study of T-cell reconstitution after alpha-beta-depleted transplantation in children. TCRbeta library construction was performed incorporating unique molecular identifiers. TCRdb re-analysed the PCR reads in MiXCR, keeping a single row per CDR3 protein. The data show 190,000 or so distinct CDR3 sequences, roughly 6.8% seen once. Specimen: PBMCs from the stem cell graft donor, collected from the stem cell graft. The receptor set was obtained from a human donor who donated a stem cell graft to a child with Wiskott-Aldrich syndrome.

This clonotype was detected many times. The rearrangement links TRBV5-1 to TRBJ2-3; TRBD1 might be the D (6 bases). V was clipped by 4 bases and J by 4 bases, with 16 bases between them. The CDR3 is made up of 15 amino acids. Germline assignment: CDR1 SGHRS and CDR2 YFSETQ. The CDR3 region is CASSRILGQSDTQYF. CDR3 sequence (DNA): TGCGCCAGCAGCCGTATCCTGGGACAATCAGATACGCAGTATTTT.

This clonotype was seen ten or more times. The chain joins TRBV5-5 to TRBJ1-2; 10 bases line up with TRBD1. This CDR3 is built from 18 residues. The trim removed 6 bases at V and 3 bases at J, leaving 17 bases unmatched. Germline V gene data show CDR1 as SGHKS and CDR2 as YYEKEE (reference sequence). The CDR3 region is CASTLSTDRGIYYYGYTF. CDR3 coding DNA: TGTGCCAGCACATTATCAACGGACAGGGGGATATACTACTATGGCTACACCTTC.

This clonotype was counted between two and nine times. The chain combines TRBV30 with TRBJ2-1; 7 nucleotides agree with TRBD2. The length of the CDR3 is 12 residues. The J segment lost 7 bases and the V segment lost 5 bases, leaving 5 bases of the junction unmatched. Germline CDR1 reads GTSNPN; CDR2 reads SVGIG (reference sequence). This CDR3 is CAWVGGSNEQFF. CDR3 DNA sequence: TGTGCCTGGGTGGGAGGGTCGAATGAGCAGTTCTTC.

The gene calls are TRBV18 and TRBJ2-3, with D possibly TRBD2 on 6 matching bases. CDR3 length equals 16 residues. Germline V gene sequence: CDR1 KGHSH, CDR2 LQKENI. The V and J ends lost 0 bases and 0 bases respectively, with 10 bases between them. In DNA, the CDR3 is TGTGCCAGCTCACCACCGAGCGGGCCAAGCACAGATACGCAGTATTTT. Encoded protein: CASSPPSGPSTDTQYF.

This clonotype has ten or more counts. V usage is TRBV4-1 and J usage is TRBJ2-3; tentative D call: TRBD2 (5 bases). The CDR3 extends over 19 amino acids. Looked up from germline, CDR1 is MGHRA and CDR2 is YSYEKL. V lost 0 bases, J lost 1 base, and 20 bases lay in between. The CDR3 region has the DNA TGCGCCAGCAGCCAAGAATCGGCGGGCGGAGCCTCACGCACAGATACGCAGTATTTT. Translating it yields CASSQESAGGASRTDTQYF.

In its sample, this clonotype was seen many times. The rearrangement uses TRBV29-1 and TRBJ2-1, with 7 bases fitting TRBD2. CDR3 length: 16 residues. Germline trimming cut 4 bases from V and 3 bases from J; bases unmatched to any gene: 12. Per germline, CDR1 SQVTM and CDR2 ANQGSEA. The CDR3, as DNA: TGCAGCGTTGGCGGGGGTAGTAGTAGCGACTACAATGAGCAGTTCTTC. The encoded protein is CSVGGGSSSDYNEQFF.

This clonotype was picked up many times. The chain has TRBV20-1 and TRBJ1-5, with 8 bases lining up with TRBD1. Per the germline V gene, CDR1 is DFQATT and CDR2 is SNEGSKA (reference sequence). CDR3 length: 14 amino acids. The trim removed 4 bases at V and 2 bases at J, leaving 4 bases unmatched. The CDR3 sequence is CSATRGLGNQPQHF. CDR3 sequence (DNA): TGCAGTGCTACCAGGGGGCTGGGCAATCAGCCCCAGCATTTT.

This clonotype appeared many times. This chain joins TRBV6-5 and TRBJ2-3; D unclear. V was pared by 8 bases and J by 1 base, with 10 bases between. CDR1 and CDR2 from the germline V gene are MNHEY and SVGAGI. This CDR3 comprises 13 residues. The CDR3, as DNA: TGTGCCAGCGCCGGGCCTGGCACAGATACGCAGTATTTT. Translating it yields CASAGPGTDTQYF.

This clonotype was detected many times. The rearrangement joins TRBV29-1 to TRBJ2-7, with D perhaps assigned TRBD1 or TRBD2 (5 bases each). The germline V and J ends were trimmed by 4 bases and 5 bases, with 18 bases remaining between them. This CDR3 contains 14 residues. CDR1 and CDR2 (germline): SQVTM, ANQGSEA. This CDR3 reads CSVGGVPRLNEQYF. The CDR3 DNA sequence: TGCAGCGTTGGAGGGGTCCCGAGGCTAAACGAGCAGTACTTC.

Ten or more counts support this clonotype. This chain's CDR3 is CSARGWGRVGADTQYF. CDR3 nucleotides: TGCAGTGCTAGAGGCTGGGGTAGGGTTGGCGCAGATACGCAGTATTTT. The chain has TRBV20-1 and TRBJ2-3, with unresolved D. The CDR3 sequence is 16 residues long. Germline values: CDR1 DFQATT, CDR2 SNEGSKA (reference sequence). V was trimmed by 1 base and J by 4 bases, leaving 18 bases between them.

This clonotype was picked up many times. CDR3 loop: CASSYRLAGATDTQYF. DNA of the CDR3: TGTGCCAGCAGCTACCGACTAGCGGGAGCCACAGATACGCAGTATTTT. The gene calls are TRBV7-9 and TRBJ2-3; 12 bases line up with TRBD2. CDR3 length: 16 residues. Trimming cost V 4 bases and J 2 bases; bases outside gene matches: 4. Germline V CDR1 and CDR2: SEHNR, FQNEAQ (reference sequence).

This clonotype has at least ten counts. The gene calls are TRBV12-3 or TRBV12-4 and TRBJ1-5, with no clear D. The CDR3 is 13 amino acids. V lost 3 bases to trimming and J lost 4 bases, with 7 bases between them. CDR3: CASSFMGNQPQHF. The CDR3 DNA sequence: TGTGCCAGCAGTTTCATGGGTAATCAGCCCCAGCATTTT.

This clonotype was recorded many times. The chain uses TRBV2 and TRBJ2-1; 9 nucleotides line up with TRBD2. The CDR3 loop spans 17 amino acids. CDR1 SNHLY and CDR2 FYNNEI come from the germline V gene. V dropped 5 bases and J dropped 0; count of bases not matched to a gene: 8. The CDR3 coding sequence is TGTGCCAGCAGTAAAAGACTAGCGGCGAGCTCCTACAATGAGCAGTTCTTC. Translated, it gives CASSKRLAASSYNEQFF.

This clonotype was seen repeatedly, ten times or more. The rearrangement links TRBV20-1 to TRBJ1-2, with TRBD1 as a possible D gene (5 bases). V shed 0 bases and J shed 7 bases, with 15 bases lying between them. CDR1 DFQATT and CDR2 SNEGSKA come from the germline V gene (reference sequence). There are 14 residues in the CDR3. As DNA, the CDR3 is TGCAGTGCTAGAGATTCAGGGCAGTCGGTTGGCTACACCTTC. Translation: CSARDSGQSVGYTF.

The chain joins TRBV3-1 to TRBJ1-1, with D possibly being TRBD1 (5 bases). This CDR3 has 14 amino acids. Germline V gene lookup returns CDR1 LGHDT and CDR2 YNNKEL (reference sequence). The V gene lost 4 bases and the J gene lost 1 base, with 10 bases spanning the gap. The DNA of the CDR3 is TGTGCCAGCAGCCTGACAGCCAAGAACACTGAAGCTTTCTTT. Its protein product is CASSLTAKNTEAFF.

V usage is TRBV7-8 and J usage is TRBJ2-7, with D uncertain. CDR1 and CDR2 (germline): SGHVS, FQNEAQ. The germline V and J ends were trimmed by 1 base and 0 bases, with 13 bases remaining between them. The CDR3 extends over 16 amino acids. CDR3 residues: CASSLVAGQSSYEQYF. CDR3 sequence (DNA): TGTGCCAGCAGCTTAGTAGCTGGTCAGAGCTCCTACGAGCAGTACTTC.

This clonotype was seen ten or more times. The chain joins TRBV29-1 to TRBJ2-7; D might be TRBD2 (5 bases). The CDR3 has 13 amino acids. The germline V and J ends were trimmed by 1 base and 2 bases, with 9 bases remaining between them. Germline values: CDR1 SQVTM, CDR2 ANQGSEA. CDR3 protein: CSVEGPGAYEQYF. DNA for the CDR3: TGCAGCGTTGAAGGACCCGGGGCCTACGAGCAGTACTTC.

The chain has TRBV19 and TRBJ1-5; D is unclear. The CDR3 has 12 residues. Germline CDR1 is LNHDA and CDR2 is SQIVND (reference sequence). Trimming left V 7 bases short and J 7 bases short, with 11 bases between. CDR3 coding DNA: TGTGCCAGTAACAAAGGGTGGCAGCCCCAGCATTTT. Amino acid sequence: CASNKGWQPQHF.

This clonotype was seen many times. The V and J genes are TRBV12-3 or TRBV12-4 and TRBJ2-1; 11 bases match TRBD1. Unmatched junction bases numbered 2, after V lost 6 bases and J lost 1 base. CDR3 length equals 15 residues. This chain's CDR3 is CASSGQGASYNEQFF. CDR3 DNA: TGTGCCAGCAGCGGACAGGGGGCATCCTACAATGAGCAGTTCTTC.

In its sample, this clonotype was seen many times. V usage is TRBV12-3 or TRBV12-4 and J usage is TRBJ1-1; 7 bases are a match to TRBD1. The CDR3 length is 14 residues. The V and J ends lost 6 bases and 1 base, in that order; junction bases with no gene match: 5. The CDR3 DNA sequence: TGTGCCAGCAGCCCCGGACAGGCGAACACTGAAGCTTTCTTT. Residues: CASSPGQANTEAFF.